One sample yielded the 13 T cell receptor beta chains listed below, sequenced in a study of blood T cell repertoires in COVID-19 (dated by TCRdb to about 2020). Preparation of the library involved the immunoSEQ multiplex PCR assay. Sourced from immuneACCESS, this table was stored by TCRdb with only in-frame sequences that have V and J called. A share of the clones is absent; for the studies checked, an unresolved V gene accounts for under half, and the remainder has no known explanation. The table for this sample lists approximately 140,000 clones; about four fifths of them were counted only once. The ten most abundant clones make up roughly 15% of the sample. Sequenced material: peripheral blood. The receptors were gathered from a human donor with acute or convalescent COVID-19. The donor label of this sample is uncertain.

The CDR3 nucleotides are TGCGCCAGCAGCCAAGTCTGGCTAGCGGGGGACCAAGAGACCCAGTACTTC. Its protein product is CASSQVWLAGDQETQYF. The chain employs TRBV4-1 and TRBJ2-5, with 10 positions matching TRBD2. V was pared by 1 base and J by 0 bases, with 5 bases of the junction left unmatched. CDR3 length: 17 residues. Germline V gene lookup returns CDR1 MGHRA and CDR2 YSYEKL.

This chain uses TRBV5-5 with TRBJ2-2; no reliable D call. The CDR3 spans 17 residues. CDR1 SGHKS and CDR2 YYEKEE come from the germline V gene (reference sequence). Trimming cost V 0 bases and J 5 bases, with 17 bases left between them. The CDR3 DNA sequence: TGTGCCAGCAGCTTGGAGTCCAATGCCCCTATGACCGGGGAGCTGTTTTTT. Residues: CASSLESNAPMTGELFF.

The genes are TRBV19 and TRBJ1-5; D remains unclear. CDR1 and CDR2 (germline): LNHDA, SQIVND (reference sequence). Trimming left V 7 bases short and J 0 bases short, with 13 bases between. The CDR3 sequence is 15 residues long. The CDR3 DNA is TGTGCCAGTATGGTATATATCGGTAGCAATCAGCCCCAGCATTTT. It encodes CASMVYIGSNQPQHF.

The gene calls are TRBV18 and TRBJ1-2, with D tentatively TRBD1 (5 bases). The CDR3 totals 16 residues. The V and J ends lost 1 base and 1 base respectively, with 13 bases between them. CDR1 KGHSH and CDR2 LQKENI come from the germline V gene. Here the CDR3 DNA reads TGTGCCAGCTCACCACGGCCCAGGGTGGATAACTATGGCTACACCTTC. Protein sequence: CASSPRPRVDNYGYTF.

The chain has TRBV6-1 and TRBJ1-3; a possible D gene is TRBD1 (6 bases). Germline V gives CDR1 MNHNS, CDR2 SASEGT. The V gene lost 4 bases and the J gene lost 2 bases, with 15 bases spanning the gap. The CDR3 is 16 amino acids. CDR3 sequence (DNA): TGTGCCAGCAGTGTAACAGGGTCGATGACTGGAAACACCATATATTTT. This sequence encodes CASSVTGSMTGNTIYF.

This chain joins TRBV30 and TRBJ1-6; D is undetermined. From germline, CDR1 is GTSNPN and CDR2 SVGIG (reference sequence). There are 13 residues in the CDR3. Trimming shortened V by 1 base and J by 8 bases, and 9 bases separated the two germline ends. DNA of the CDR3: TGTGCCTGGAGTGCGGCGGATCATTCACCCCTCCACTTT. Translated: CAWSAADHSPLHF.

The rearrangement links TRBV19 to TRBJ1-2, with D unresolved. Germline CDR1 reads LNHDA; CDR2 reads SQIVND (reference sequence). This CDR3 has 17 amino acids. V was clipped by 0 bases and J by 5 bases, with 19 bases between them. CDR3 coding DNA: TGTGCCAGTAGTATAGATCGTGGACGAAACACGGGGTATGGCTACACCTTC. Translation: CASSIDRGRNTGYGYTF. The whole variable domain, remainder taken from reference TRBV19 and TRBJ1-2, is DGGITQSPKYLFRKEGQNVTLSCEQNLNHDAMYWYRQDPGQGLRLIYYSQIVNDFQKGDIAEGYSVSREKKESFPLTVTSAQKNPTAFYLCASSIDRGRNTGYGYTFGSGTRLTVV.

This clone was seen a few times. The chain uses TRBV9 and TRBJ1-2; tentatively, D is TRBD1 (5 bases). Germline V gene sequence: CDR1 SGDLS, CDR2 YYNGEE. Trimming removed 5 bases from V and 1 base from J, with 15 bases in between. CDR3 size: 15 residues. Here the CDR3 reads CASSSGAAVNYGYTF. The DNA of the CDR3 is TGTGCCAGCAGTAGCGGGGCGGCAGTTAACTATGGCTACACCTTC. Full variable domain (remainder filled in from reference TRBV9 and TRBJ1-2): DSGVTQTPKHLITATGQRVTLRCSPRSGDLSVYWYQQSLDQGLQFLIQYYNGEERAKGNILERFSAQQFPDLHSELNLSSLELGDSALYFCASSSGAAVNYGYTFGSGTRLTVV.

CDR3 coding DNA: TGTGCCAGCAGTACTGTGGCAGCGTCTGGCTACACCTTC. Residues: CASSTVAASGYTF. The rearrangement joins TRBV28 to TRBJ1-2; D gene ambiguous. V was shortened by 5 bases and J by 7 bases, with 14 bases between the two germline ends. CDR1 is MDHEN and CDR2 is SYDVKM in the germline V gene. The length of the CDR3 is 13 residues.

The J gene is TRBJ1-6, the V gene TRBV2; D not certain. V gave up 6 bases and J gave up 0 bases, with 9 bases separating them. CDR3 length: 15 amino acids. Germline V CDR1 and CDR2: SNHLY, FYNNEI. CDR3 residues: CASRASSSYNSPLHF. In DNA form, the CDR3 reads TGTGCCAGCAGGGCCTCAAGCTCCTATAATTCACCCCTCCACTTT.

The rearrangement joins TRBV5-1 to TRBJ2-1; 13 bases are a match to TRBD2. Per germline, CDR1 SGHRS and CDR2 YFSETQ. With 4 bases clipped from V and 6 bases from J, the junction kept 16 bases outside the gene matches. This CDR3 spans 19 amino acids. This CDR3 reads CASSRATSGGQTYSNEQFF. In DNA form, the CDR3 reads TGCGCCAGCAGCCGCGCGACTAGCGGGGGGCAAACGTACTCCAATGAGCAGTTCTTC.

This clone was recorded a few times. The J gene is TRBJ2-7, the V gene TRBV11-1, with 11 bases aligning to TRBD1. Per the germline V gene, CDR1 is SGHAT and CDR2 is FQDESV (reference sequence). CDR3 length: 15 residues. Trimming removed 5 bases from V and 3 bases from J; junction bases left unmatched: 6. In nucleotides, the CDR3 is TGTGCCAGCAGCAGCGGGACAGGGGGGTTCTACGAGCAGTACTTC. Protein product: CASSSGTGGFYEQYF.

The chain uses TRBV5-6 and TRBJ1-4; 9 bases map to TRBD1. CDR1 and CDR2 (germline): SGHDT, YYEEEE. The CDR3 contains 16 residues. Germline trimming cut 1 base from V and 8 bases from J; bases unmatched to any gene: 9. Here the CDR3 reads CASSLWGQGLREKLFF. Written as DNA, the CDR3 is TGTGCCAGCAGCTTGTGGGGACAGGGCCTTCGCGAAAAACTGTTTTTT.